What follows describes a single T cell receptor beta chain. This record comes from a study of blood T cell repertoires in COVID-19. Across the whole study: Material from acute and convalescent COVID-19 was sourced from the United States, Italy and Spain. Sources were T cells, B-cell-depleted T cells, or PBMCs; the material itself was cDNA or gDNA.

Original processing methods: Reference gene primers were amplified, and this amplification served to estimate nucleated cell counts. Sequenced by immunoSEQ multiplex PCR; TCRdb stores in-frame clones only, minus some. V and J calls and clone size come straight from that table; D and trimming were deduced from the DNA. The sample has around 60,000 clones, around four fifths seen once. Sequencing input: peripheral blood. The sequence derives from an older man with acute or convalescent COVID-19.

The CDR3 coding sequence is TGTGCCAGCAGCTTAGCGGTGGGACAGGGGTCGTCCCTCCACTTT. Translation: CASSLAVGQGSSLHF. The chain couples TRBV7-2 to TRBJ1-6, with 10 bases fitting TRBD1. J lost 14 bases, V lost 0 bases, and 7 bases had no gene match. CDR3 length equals 15 residues. Germline CDR1 SGHTA, CDR2 FQGNSA.